This passage covers 21 T cell receptor beta chains from one sample sequenced in a study of blood T cell repertoires in COVID-19. The data were produced by immunoSEQ multiplex PCR, yet TCRdb's version contains in-frame clones alone and is incomplete. Of about 65,000 clones in the sample, roughly 77% were seen once. The material sequenced was peripheral blood. Receptors were obtained from a man older than 75 with acute or convalescent COVID-19.

The chain joins TRBV19 to TRBJ1-5, with 7 nucleotides matching TRBD1. The CDR3 has 15 amino acids. J was trimmed by 3 bases and V by 2 bases; bases with no gene match: 4. Germline CDR1 LNHDA, CDR2 SQIVND (reference sequence). CDR3: CASSIRGPYNQPQHF. CDR3 in DNA: TGTGCCAGTAGTATAAGGGGGCCCTACAATCAGCCCCAGCATTTT.

The gene calls are TRBV10-2 and TRBJ1-2; D gene uncertain. The germline CDR1 and CDR2 sequences are WSHSY and SAAADI. The CDR3 spans 14 residues. V lost 2 bases to trimming and J lost 0 bases, with 7 bases between them. CDR3 residues: CASSEGRANYGYTF. In DNA, the CDR3 is TGCGCCAGCAGTGAGGGGAGGGCTAACTATGGCTACACCTTC.

This clone has more than one count but fewer than ten. V is TRBV5-1 and J is TRBJ1-3; D might be TRBD1 (5 bases). Germline lookup yields CDR1 SGHRS and CDR2 YFSETQ. Trimming shortened V by 3 bases and J by 6 bases, and 10 bases separated the two germline ends. This CDR3 is 13 amino acids long. This chain's CDR3 is CASSSGEANTIYF. DNA of the CDR3: TGCGCCAGCAGCTCGGGGGAGGCAAACACCATATATTTT. Full variable domain (outside the CDR3, taken from reference TRBV5-1 and TRBJ1-3): KAGVTQTPRYLIKTRGQQVTLSCSPISGHRSVSWYQQTPGQGLQFLFEYFSETQRNKGNFPGRFSGRQFSNSRSEMNVSTLELGDSALYLCASSSGEANTIYFGEGSWLTVV.

The chain has TRBV3-1 (or the pseudogene TRBV3-2) and TRBJ2-5; 7 bases are a match to TRBD2. The length of the CDR3 is 14 residues. Germline lookup yields CDR1 LGHDT and CDR2 YNNKEL (reference sequence). The junction had 2 bases not matched to a gene; V was cut back by 3 bases and J by 1 base. CDR3: CASSQPGGQETQYF. The CDR3 DNA follows: TGTGCCAGCAGCCAGCCGGGGGGCCAAGAGACCCAGTACTTC.

The chain has TRBV14 and TRBJ1-4, with 8 bases identical to TRBD1. V lost 1 base to trimming and J lost 8 bases; unmatched junction nucleotides: 6. CDR1 is SGHDN, CDR2 FVKESK, per germline. The CDR3 loop spans 15 amino acids. In nucleotides, the CDR3 is TGTGCCAGCAGCCAAGTCCCCAGGGGGCGCGAAAAACTGTTTTTT. It specifies CASSQVPRGREKLFF. The full variable domain, with the rest looked up from reference TRBV14 and TRBJ1-4, is EAGVTQFPSHSVIEKGQTVTLRCDPISGHDNLYWYRRVMGKEIKFLLHFVKESKQDESGMPNNRFLAERTGGTYSTLKVQPAELEDSGVYFCASSQVPRGREKLFFGSGTQLSVL.

Here the CDR3 reads CASSERTGRNTEAFF. The CDR3 DNA reads TGTGCCAGCAGTGAAAGGACAGGGCGGAACACTGAAGCTTTCTTT. This rearrangement joins TRBV6-1 to TRBJ1-1, with 8 bases lining up with TRBD1. V lost 2 bases and J lost 1; bases outside the gene matches: 3. Germline V CDR1 and CDR2: MNHNS, SASEGT. This CDR3 region has 15 residues.

This chain uses TRBV4-1 with TRBJ1-1, with TRBD1 as a possible D gene (6 bases). The CDR3 covers 16 residues. Looked up from germline, CDR1 is MGHRA and CDR2 is YSYEKL. V was shortened by 3 bases and J by 3 bases, with 17 bases between the two germline ends. The CDR3 DNA is TGCGCCAGCAGCCAGGGGAGGGGGGCAAGGGACACTGAAGCTTTCTTT. Its translation: CASSQGRGARDTEAFF.

In this sample, this clone turned up a few times. The CDR3 is CASSLSGTSVSDTQYF. The CDR3 bases are TGCGCCAGCAGCTTGTCCGGGACTAGCGTGTCAGATACGCAGTATTTT. V is TRBV5-1 and J is TRBJ2-3, with TRBD2 matching over 10 bases. CDR3 size: 16 residues. Germline values: CDR1 SGHRS, CDR2 YFSETQ. J was trimmed by 4 bases and V by 1 base; bases with no gene match: 6.

This clone was seen only a few times. V and J are TRBV5-6 and TRBJ1-5; 7 bases are a match to TRBD1. CDR1 and CDR2 from the germline V gene are SGHDT and YYEEEE. J lost 3 bases, V lost 4 bases, and 7 bases had no gene match. The CDR3 extends over 15 amino acids. The DNA for the CDR3 is TGTGCCAGCAGCGCTACCGGGACAGTCAATCAGCCCCAGCATTTT. It is translated as CASSATGTVNQPQHF.

V and J are TRBV11-2 and TRBJ2-1; 8 bases are a match to TRBD1. Germline V gene lookup returns CDR1 SGHAT and CDR2 FQNNGV. J was trimmed by 8 bases and V by 6 bases; bases with no gene match: 6. The CDR3 consists of 13 residues. The CDR3 nucleotides read TGTGCCAGCAGTGGCAACAGGGGGGATGAGCAGTTCTTC. Translated, it gives CASSGNRGDEQFF. Combining the CDR3 with reference TRBV11-2 and TRBJ2-1 gives the whole variable domain EAGVAQSPRYKIIEKRQSVAFWCNPISGHATLYWYQQILGQGPKLLIQFQNNGVVDDSQLPKDRFSAERLKGVDSTLKIQPAKLEDSAVYLCASSGNRGDEQFFGPGTRLTVL.

The table lists this clone with a count of one. CDR3 in amino acids: CASSLPGQYLYGYTF. The CDR3 nucleotides are TGTGCCAGCAGTCTACCGGGACAGTACCTCTATGGCTACACCTTC. The rearrangement uses TRBV6-1 and TRBJ1-2, with 7 bases lining up with TRBD1. Germline trimming cut 5 bases from V and 4 bases from J; bases unmatched to any gene: 10. This CDR3 spans 15 amino acids. CDR1 MNHNS and CDR2 SASEGT come from the germline V gene.

The chain has TRBV11-3 and TRBJ1-1, with 8 bases identical to TRBD1. Losses at the gene ends were 0 bases for V and 7 bases for J; bases not matched to a gene: 7. CDR1 SGHNT and CDR2 YENEEA come from the germline V gene. This CDR3 region has 15 residues. DNA for the CDR3: TGTGCCAGCAGCTTAGAAGGGACAGGTGCGAGTGAAGCTTTCTTT. Translating gives CASSLEGTGASEAFF. Drawing the rest from reference TRBV11-3 and TRBJ1-1, the complete variable domain is EAGVVQSPRYKIIEKKQPVAFWCNPISGHNTLYWYLQNLGQGPELLIRYENEEAVDDSQLPKDRFSAERLKGVDSTLKIQPAELGDSAVYLCASSLEGTGASEAFFGQGTRLTVV.

This chain links TRBV28 with TRBJ1-2, with D possibly TRBD1 on 6 matching bases. This CDR3 has 16 residues. Trimming took off 6 bases at V and 2 bases at J, with 19 bases between the two ends. Germline-derived CDR1 and CDR2 are MDHEN and SYDVKM. CDR3 in DNA: TGTGCCAGCAGACCGAGTCCGGGACATGAGAACTATGGCTACACCTTC. Its protein product is CASRPSPGHENYGYTF.

The gene calls are TRBV2 and TRBJ2-1, with TRBD2 matching 7 bases. This CDR3 contains 15 residues. Germline CDR1 SNHLY, CDR2 FYNNEI. V lost 6 bases and J lost 0; bases outside the gene matches: 5. The CDR3 is CASSAGVPSYNEQFF. CDR3 nucleotides: TGTGCCAGCAGCGCGGGGGTCCCCTCCTACAATGAGCAGTTCTTC.

V is TRBV7-8 and J is TRBJ1-1; D gene ambiguous. Trimming took 1 base from V and 3 from J, leaving 15 bases between them. The CDR3 runs to 16 residues. Germline V CDR1 and CDR2: SGHVS, FQNEAQ. The chain's CDR3 is CASSLVASGSHTEAFF. DNA of the CDR3: TGTGCCAGCAGCTTAGTGGCGTCGGGGTCCCACACTGAAGCTTTCTTT. The entire variable domain, with the rest obtained from reference TRBV7-8 and TRBJ1-1, is as follows: GAGVSQSPRYKVAKRGQDVALRCDPISGHVSLFWYQQALGQGPEFLTYFQNEAQLDKSGLPSDRFFAERPEGSVSTLKIQRTQQEDSAVYLCASSLVASGSHTEAFFGQGTRLTVV.

The chain is built from TRBV19 and TRBJ2-1; D is perhaps TRBD2 (5 bases). CDR3 length: 15 amino acids. Germline values: CDR1 LNHDA, CDR2 SQIVND (reference sequence). The V gene lost 3 bases and the J gene lost 3 bases, with 12 bases spanning the gap. CDR3 sequence: CASSIMEGLYNEQFF. The DNA for the CDR3 is TGTGCCAGTAGTATCATGGAAGGACTCTACAATGAGCAGTTCTTC. Full variable domain (rest looked up from reference TRBV19 and TRBJ2-1): DGGITQSPKYLFRKEGQNVTLSCEQNLNHDAMYWYRQDPGQGLRLIYYSQIVNDFQKGDIAEGYSVSREKKESFPLTVTSAQKNPTAFYLCASSIMEGLYNEQFFGPGTRLTVL.

The CDR3 DNA follows: TGTGCCAGCAGCTCATTCCGACTCAATCAGCCCCAGCATTTT. Protein sequence: CASSSFRLNQPQHF. V usage is TRBV7-4 and J usage is TRBJ1-5; D remains ambiguous. CDR3 length: 14 amino acids. V lost 4 bases and J 3 bases, leaving 10 bases between the germline ends. Germline CDR1 is SGHVT and CDR2 is SQSDAQ.

V gene TRBV5-8 combines with J gene TRBJ1-4; 11 bases map to TRBD1. Germline V CDR1 and CDR2: SGHTS, YDEGEE. J gave up 5 bases and V 3 bases, and 3 bases lay outside the gene matches. This CDR3 spans 15 amino acids. The CDR3 loop is CASSSGTGGNEKLFF. The CDR3 DNA reads TGTGCCAGCAGCTCCGGGACAGGGGGGAATGAAAAACTGTTTTTT.

V usage is TRBV19 and J usage is TRBJ1-5; 7 bases align to TRBD1. Germline CDR1 and CDR2: LNHDA and SQIVND (reference sequence). The V gene end was trimmed by 4 bases and the J gene end by 4 bases; junction bases not matched to a gene: 7. The CDR3 length is 15 residues. The CDR3 DNA sequence: TGTGCCAGTAGTACGACAGGGTCAGGGAATCAGCCCCAGCATTTT. Its translation is CASSTTGSGNQPQHF.

The chain employs TRBV7-6 and TRBJ2-3; TRBD2 matches 14 bases. The CDR3 contains 14 residues. The germline CDR1 and CDR2 sequences are SGHVS and FNYEAQ. Germline trimming cut 7 bases from V and 6 bases from J; bases unmatched to any gene: 3. The CDR3 region has the DNA TGTGCCAGCATGACTAGCGGGGGGGCGGATACGCAGTATTTT. Protein sequence: CASMTSGGADTQYF.

In this sample, this clone turned up many times. The gene calls are TRBV7-3 and TRBJ2-2; D is perhaps TRBD2 (5 bases). The germline CDR1 and CDR2 sequences are SGHTA and FQGTGA. This CDR3 has 16 residues. V dropped 3 bases and J dropped 6 bases, with 17 bases sitting between them. CDR3 sequence: CASSFQGPGSAGELFF. CDR3 DNA: TGTGCCAGCAGCTTTCAAGGGCCGGGAAGCGCCGGGGAGCTGTTTTTT. The whole variable domain, filled in from reference TRBV7-3 and TRBJ2-2, reads GAGVSQTPSNKVTEKGKYVELRCDPISGHTALYWYRQSLGQGPEFLIYFQGTGAADDSGLPNDRFFAVRPEGSVSTLKIQRTERGDSAVYLCASSFQGPGSAGELFFGEGSRLTVL.